This T cell receptor (beta chain) was retrieved from a study of sequential checkpoint blockade in melanoma. This CDR3 is 15 amino acids long. The trim removed 6 bases at V and 4 bases at J, leaving 14 bases unmatched. The germline CDR1 and CDR2 sequences are SQVTM and ANQGSEA. This sample's treatment: randomized to nivolumab then ipilimumab (arm A) or the reverse (arm B). Sorted cells were live CD3+CD8+, lacking CD19 and CD56, from PBMCs. Data came from immunoSEQ multiplex PCR; TCRdb stores just in-frame clones and leaves some out. Among about 19,000 clones listed, roughly 73% were seen once. The input for sequencing was CD8+ T cells sorted from blood (inferred from file names), taken from a patient given nivolumab and ipilimumab in sequence. The chain employs TRBV29-1 and TRBJ2-5; 7 bases match TRBD1. The clonotype originates from a human donor with melanoma. The CDR3, as DNA: TGCAGCGTGGCCCTCCAGGGGGTTTTAAGAGAGACCCAGTACTTC. Translated, it gives CSVALQGVLRETQYF.